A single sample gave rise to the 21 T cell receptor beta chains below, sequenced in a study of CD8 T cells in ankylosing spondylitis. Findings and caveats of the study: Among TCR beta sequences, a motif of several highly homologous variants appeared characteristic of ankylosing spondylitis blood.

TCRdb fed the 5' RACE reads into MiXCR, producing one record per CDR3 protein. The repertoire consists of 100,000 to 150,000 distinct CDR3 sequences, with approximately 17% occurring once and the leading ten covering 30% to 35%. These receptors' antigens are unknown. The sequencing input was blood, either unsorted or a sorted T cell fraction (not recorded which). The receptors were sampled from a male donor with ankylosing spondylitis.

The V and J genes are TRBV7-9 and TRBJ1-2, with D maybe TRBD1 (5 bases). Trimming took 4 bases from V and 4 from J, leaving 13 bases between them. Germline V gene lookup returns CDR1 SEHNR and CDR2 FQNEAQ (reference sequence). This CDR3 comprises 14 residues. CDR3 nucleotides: TGTGCCAGCAGCTCCCCGGGGCATGGCTATGGCTACACCTTC. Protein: CASSSPGHGYGYTF.

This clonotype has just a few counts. This CDR3 is CASSLLLAGGIYNEQFF. The CDR3 DNA reads TGTGCCAGCAGCTTACTACTAGCGGGAGGGATTTACAATGAGCAGTTCTTC. The genes are TRBV7-3 and TRBJ2-1; 13 nucleotides align to TRBD2. Unmatched junction bases numbered 5, after V lost 2 bases and J lost 4 bases. The CDR3 has 17 residues. The V gene's germline CDR1 is SGHTA and CDR2 FQGTGA. Drawing the rest from reference TRBV7-3 and TRBJ2-1, the complete variable domain is GAGVSQTPSNKVTEKGKYVELRCDPISGHTALYWYRQSLGQGPEFLIYFQGTGAADDSGLPNDRFFAVRPEGSVSTLKIQRTERGDSAVYLCASSLLLAGGIYNEQFFGPGTRLTVL.

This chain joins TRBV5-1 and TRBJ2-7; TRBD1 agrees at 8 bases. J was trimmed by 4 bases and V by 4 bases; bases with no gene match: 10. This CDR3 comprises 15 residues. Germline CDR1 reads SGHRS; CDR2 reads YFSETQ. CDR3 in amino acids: CASSLDRGLSYEQYF. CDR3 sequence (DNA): TGCGCCAGCAGCCTCGACAGGGGCCTTTCGTACGAGCAGTACTTC. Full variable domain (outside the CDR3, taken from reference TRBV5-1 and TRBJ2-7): KAGVTQTPRYLIKTRGQQVTLSCSPISGHRSVSWYQQTPGQGLQFLFEYFSETQRNKGNFPGRFSGRQFSNSRSEMNVSTLELGDSALYLCASSLDRGLSYEQYFGPGTRLTVT.

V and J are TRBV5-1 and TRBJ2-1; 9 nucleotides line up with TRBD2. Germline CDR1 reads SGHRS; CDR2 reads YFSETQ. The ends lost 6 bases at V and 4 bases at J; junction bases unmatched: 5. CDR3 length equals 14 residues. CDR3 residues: CASIETSGYNEQFF. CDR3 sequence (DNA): TGCGCCAGCATAGAGACTAGCGGATACAATGAGCAGTTCTTC.

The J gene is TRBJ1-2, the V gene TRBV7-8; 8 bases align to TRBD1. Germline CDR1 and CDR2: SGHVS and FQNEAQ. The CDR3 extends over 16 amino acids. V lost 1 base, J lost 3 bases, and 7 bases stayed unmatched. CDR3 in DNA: TGTGCCAGCAGCTTAGAGGACAGGGCCTTCTACTATGGCTACACCTTC. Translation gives CASSLEDRAFYYGYTF. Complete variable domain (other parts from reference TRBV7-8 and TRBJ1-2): GAGVSQSPRYKVAKRGQDVALRCDPISGHVSLFWYQQALGQGPEFLTYFQNEAQLDKSGLPSDRFFAERPEGSVSTLKIQRTQQEDSAVYLCASSLEDRAFYYGYTFGSGTRLTVV.

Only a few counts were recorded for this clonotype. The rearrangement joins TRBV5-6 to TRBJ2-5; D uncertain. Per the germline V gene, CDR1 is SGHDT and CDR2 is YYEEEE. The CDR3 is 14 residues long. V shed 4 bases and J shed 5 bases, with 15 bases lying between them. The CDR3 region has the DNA TGTGCCAGCAGCCTTCTGTCCGAGGAGGAGACCCAGTACTTC. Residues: CASSLLSEEETQYF.

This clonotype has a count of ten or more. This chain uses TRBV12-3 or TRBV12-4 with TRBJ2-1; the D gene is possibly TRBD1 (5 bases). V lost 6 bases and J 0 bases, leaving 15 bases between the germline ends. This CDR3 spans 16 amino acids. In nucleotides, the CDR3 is TGTGCCAGCAGCCCCTCCGACAGAAGCTCCTACAATGAGCAGTTCTTC. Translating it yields CASSPSDRSSYNEQFF.

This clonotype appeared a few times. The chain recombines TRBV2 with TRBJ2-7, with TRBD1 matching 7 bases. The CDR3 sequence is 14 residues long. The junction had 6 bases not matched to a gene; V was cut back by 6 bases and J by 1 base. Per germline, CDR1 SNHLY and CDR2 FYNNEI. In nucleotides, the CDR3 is TGTGCCAGCAGATACAGGGGTGGGTCCTACGAGCAGTACTTC. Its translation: CASRYRGGSYEQYF.

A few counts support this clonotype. The CDR3 is CAIRRLADNEQFF. For the CDR3, the DNA is TGTGCCATCAGGCGTCTAGCGGACAATGAGCAGTTCTTC. J is TRBJ2-1 and V is TRBV10-3; 7 bases map to TRBD2. The junction had 4 bases not matched to a gene; V was cut back by 6 bases and J by 5 bases. CDR1 is ENHRY and CDR2 is SYGVKD in the germline V gene. CDR3 length: 13 residues.

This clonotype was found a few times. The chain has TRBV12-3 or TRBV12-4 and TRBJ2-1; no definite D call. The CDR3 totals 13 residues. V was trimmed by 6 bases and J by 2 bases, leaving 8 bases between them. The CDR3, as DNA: TGTGCCAGCAGGCAAAGGACCTACAATGAGCAGTTCTTC. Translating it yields CASRQRTYNEQFF.

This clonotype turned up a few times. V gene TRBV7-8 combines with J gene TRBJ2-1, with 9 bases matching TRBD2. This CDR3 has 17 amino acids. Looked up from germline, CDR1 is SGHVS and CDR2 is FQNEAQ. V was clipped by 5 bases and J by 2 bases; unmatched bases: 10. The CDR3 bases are TGTGCCAGCAGCCCCTATGGGGCTAGCGGGGCCTACAATGAGCAGTTCTTC. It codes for CASSPYGASGAYNEQFF.

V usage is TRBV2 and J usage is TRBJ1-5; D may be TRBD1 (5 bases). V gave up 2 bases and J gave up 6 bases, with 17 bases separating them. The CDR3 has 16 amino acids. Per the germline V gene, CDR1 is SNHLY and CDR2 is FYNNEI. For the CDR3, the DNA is TGTGCCAGCAGTGAAATAGGGGCGCCGGATGTTCAGCCCCAGCATTTT. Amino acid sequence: CASSEIGAPDVQPQHF.

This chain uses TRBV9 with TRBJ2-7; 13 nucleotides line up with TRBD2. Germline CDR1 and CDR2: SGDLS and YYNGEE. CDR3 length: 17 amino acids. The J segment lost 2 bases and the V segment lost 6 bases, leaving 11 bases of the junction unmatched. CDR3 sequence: CASTQGPGLAGTYEQYF. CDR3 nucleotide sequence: TGTGCCAGCACTCAGGGGCCGGGACTAGCGGGAACCTACGAGCAGTACTTC.

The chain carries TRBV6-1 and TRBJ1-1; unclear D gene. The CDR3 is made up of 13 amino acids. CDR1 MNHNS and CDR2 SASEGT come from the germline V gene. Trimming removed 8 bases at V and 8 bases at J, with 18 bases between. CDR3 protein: CASVLGHFMEAFF. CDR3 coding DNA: TGTGCCAGCGTCCTGGGCCATTTTATGGAAGCTTTCTTT.

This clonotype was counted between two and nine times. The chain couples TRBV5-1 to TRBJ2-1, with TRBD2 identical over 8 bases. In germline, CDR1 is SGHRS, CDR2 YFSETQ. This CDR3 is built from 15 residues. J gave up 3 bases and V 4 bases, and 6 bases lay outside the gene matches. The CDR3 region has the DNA TGCGCCAGCAGCCCCTCTAGCGGGTTCTACAATGAGCAGTTCTTC. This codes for CASSPSSGFYNEQFF.

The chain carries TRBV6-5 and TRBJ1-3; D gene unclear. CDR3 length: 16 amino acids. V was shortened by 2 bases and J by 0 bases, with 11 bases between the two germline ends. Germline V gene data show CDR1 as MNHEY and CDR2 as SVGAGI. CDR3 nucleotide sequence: TGTGCCAGCAGTTACCGCAGGCCGACCTCTGGAAACACCATATATTTT. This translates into CASSYRRPTSGNTIYF.

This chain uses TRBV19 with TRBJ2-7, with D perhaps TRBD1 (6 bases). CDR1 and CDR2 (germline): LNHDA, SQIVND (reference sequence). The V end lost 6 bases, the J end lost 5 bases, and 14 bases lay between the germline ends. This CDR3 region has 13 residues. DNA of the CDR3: TGTGCCAGTAGGGACCAGGGGTACCACGAGCAGTACTTC. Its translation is CASRDQGYHEQYF. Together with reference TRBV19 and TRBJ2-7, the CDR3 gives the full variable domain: DGGITQSPKYLFRKEGQNVTLSCEQNLNHDAMYWYRQDPGQGLRLIYYSQIVNDFQKGDIAEGYSVSREKKESFPLTVTSAQKNPTAFYLCASRDQGYHEQYFGPGTRLTVT.

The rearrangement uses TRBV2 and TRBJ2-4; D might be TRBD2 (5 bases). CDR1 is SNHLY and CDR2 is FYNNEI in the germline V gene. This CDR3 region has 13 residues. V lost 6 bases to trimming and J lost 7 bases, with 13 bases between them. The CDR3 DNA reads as TGTGCCAGCAGCCCTGCCGAGGGTAACATTCAGTACTTC. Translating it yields CASSPAEGNIQYF.

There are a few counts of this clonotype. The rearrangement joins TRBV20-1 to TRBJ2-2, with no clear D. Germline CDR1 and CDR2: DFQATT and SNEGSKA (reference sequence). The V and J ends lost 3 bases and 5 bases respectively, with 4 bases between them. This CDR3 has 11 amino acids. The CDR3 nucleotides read TGCAGTGCTAGCAGGACCGGGGAGCTGTTTTTT. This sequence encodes CSASRTGELFF.

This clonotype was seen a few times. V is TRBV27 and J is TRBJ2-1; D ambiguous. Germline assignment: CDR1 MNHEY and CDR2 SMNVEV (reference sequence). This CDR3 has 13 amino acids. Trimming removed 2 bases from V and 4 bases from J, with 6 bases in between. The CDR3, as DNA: TGTGCCAGCAGTTTAGCCAAATACAATGAGCAGTTCTTC. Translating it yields CASSLAKYNEQFF.

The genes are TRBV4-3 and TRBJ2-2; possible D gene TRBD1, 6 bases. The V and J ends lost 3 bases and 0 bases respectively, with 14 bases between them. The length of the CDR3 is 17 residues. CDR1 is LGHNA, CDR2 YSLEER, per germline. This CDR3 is CASSQGAAHANTGELFF. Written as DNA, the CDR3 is TGCGCCAGCAGCCAGGGGGCGGCCCACGCGAACACCGGGGAGCTGTTTTTT.